A selection of T cell receptor beta chains follows, all from one sample in a study of T cells in Graves' hyperthyroidism and ophthalmopathy. MiXCR, run by TCRdb on the multiplex PCR reads, gives a single entry per CDR3 protein. This table has about 480,000 distinct CDR3 sequences, around 24% appearing once. The sequencing sample was made of blood. The receptors here all came from a woman aged 25 to 39 with Graves' ophthalmopathy. Each CDR3 is given with its conserved first and last residue. A D gene is named only where the DNA matches it firmly. Clone sizes are given selectively: once, few, many, or a class where the clone is expanded.

>TRBJ1-5|-|TRBV20-1|many
TGCAGTGCTACAGACAATAGCAATCAGCCCCAGCATTTT
CSATDNSNQPQHF
>TRBJ1-2|-|TRBV6-1|-
TGTGCTCCACGTGGGCCCTTGGCTAACTATGGCTACACCTTC
CAPRGPLANYGYTF
>TRBJ2-3|-|TRBV27|many
TGTGCCAGCAGTTTCGGCGGGGCTAGCACAGATACGCAGTATTTT
CASSFGGASTDTQYF
>TRBJ2-7|TRBD2|TRBV20-1|many
TGCAGTGCTAGAGATCGCGATAGCGGGGACTCCTACGAGCAGTACTTC
CSARDRDSGDSYEQYF
>TRBJ1-2|TRBD1|TRBV2|many
TGTGCCAGCAGTGATCCGGACAGGGGCCTCGGCTACACCTTC
CASSDPDRGLGYTF
>TRBJ2-4|-|TRBV19|-
TGTGCCAGTAGAAACACCTACAGGTTTCTAGCCAAAAACATTCAGTACTTC
CASRNTYRFLAKNIQYF
>TRBJ2-5|-|TRBV19|few
TGTGCCAGTAGTTCGACCTCGGCGGAGACCCAGTACTTC
CASSSTSAETQYF
>TRBJ2-7|TRBD2|TRBV12-3/TRBV12-4|-
TGTGCCAGCAGGCTTAGCGGGTGGTCCTACGAGCAGTACTTC
CASRLSGWSYEQYF
>TRBJ2-2|TRBD1|TRBV4-3|few
TGCGCCAGCAGGTGGACAGGGGAGGACACCGGGGAGCTGTTTTTT
CASRWTGEDTGELFF
>TRBJ2-7|-|TRBV11-1|-
TGTGCCAGTTCAGCCGCTGGGTGGGGAGCTCCGTCCTACGAGCAGTACTTC
CASSAAGWGAPSYEQYF
>TRBJ1-2|TRBD1|TRBV20-1|many
TGCAGTGCTAGGGAAGGACAGGGGCACGGCTACACCTTC
CSAREGQGHGYTF
>TRBJ2-7|TRBD2|TRBV2|-
TGTGCCAGCACCCCGGGACTAGCGGGAGTCCACGAGCAGTACTTC
CASTPGLAGVHEQYF
>TRBJ2-5|-|TRBV6-2/TRBV6-3|many
TGTGCCAGCAGTTACTCGCTCCAGGGACGAGAGACCCAGTACTTC
CASSYSLQGRETQYF
>TRBJ1-2|-|TRBV3-1|-
TGTGCCAGCAGCCAAGACACCAGTGGGGTCTCGAGCTACACCTTC
CASSQDTSGVSSYTF
>TRBJ2-5|-|TRBV30|many
TGTGCCTGGAGTCGGGACATCGAAGGGACCCAGTACTTC
CAWSRDIEGTQYF